One sample yielded the 2 T cell receptor beta chains listed below, sequenced in a study of blood T cell repertoires in COVID-19. Measured with immunoSEQ multiplex PCR; TCRdb has only the in-frame clones, and not every one. The sample includes some 190,000 clones, more than 70% of them seen just once. Sequences were obtained from PBMCs or T cells enriched from blood (not recorded which). All receptors come from a man between 25 and 39 years old with acute COVID-19.

This clone was detected a few times. This chain uses TRBV3-1 (or the pseudogene TRBV3-2) with TRBJ2-7; 11 bases line up with TRBD2. The CDR3 length is 15 residues. Germline V CDR1 and CDR2: LGHDT, YNNKEL (reference sequence). Trimming removed 0 bases from V and 7 bases from J; junction bases left unmatched: 5. Here the CDR3 DNA reads TGTGCCAGCAGCCAAGATCCGGGACTAGCGGAGGAGCAGTACTTC. Amino acids: CASSQDPGLAEEQYF.

The chain carries TRBV28 and TRBJ1-5; weak D call: TRBD1 (5 bases). CDR1 and CDR2 (germline): MDHEN, SYDVKM. This CDR3 contains 15 residues. The V and J ends lost 6 bases and 6 bases respectively, with 18 bases between them. CDR3: CASSGHPTVSQPQHF. In DNA, the CDR3 is TGTGCCAGCAGCGGACACCCGACCGTGAGTCAGCCCCAGCATTTT. The full variable domain, with the rest looked up from reference TRBV28 and TRBJ1-5, is DVKVTQSSRYLVKRTGEKVFLECVQDMDHENMFWYRQDPGLGLRLIYFSYDVKMKEKGDIPEGYSVSREKKERFSLILESASTNQTSMYLCASSGHPTVSQPQHFGDGTRLSIL.